A single sample is the source of the 31 T cell receptor beta chains below, sequenced in a study of blood T cell repertoires in COVID-19. Sequenced by immunoSEQ multiplex PCR; TCRdb stores in-frame clones only, minus some. The sample lists hundreds of thousands of clones; 80% to 90% were seen once. The sequenced sample was PBMCs or T cells enriched from blood (not recorded which). The receptors were gathered from a woman aged 55 to 70 who had recovered from COVID-19.

The rearrangement joins TRBV13 to TRBJ1-6, with D possibly being TRBD1 (6 bases). The ends were cut back, 5 bases at V and 6 bases at J, with 20 bases in the middle. The CDR3 contains 17 residues. Germline V gene lookup returns CDR1 PRHDT and CDR2 FYEKMQ (reference sequence). CDR3 sequence: CASSANRRGALNSPLHF. DNA for the CDR3: TGTGCCAGCAGCGCTAACAGGCGGGGGGCCCTTAATTCACCCCTCCACTTT.

The chain recombines TRBV24-1 with TRBJ1-4; no clear D. V lost 5 bases and J lost 6, with 9 bases in between. Germline V lookup: CDR1 KGHDR, CDR2 SFDVKD. CDR3 length: 13 residues. The CDR3 sequence: CATSVPGDEKLFF. In DNA, the CDR3 is TGTGCCACCAGTGTCCCGGGAGATGAAAAACTGTTTTTT.

The chain joins TRBV7-2 to TRBJ2-1, with TRBD2 matching over 13 bases. The CDR3 length is 18 residues. In germline, CDR1 is SGHTA, CDR2 FQGNSA. J lost 9 bases, V lost 5 bases, and 16 bases had no gene match. This CDR3 is CASSPRAITSGGGGEQFF. The CDR3 DNA follows: TGTGCCAGCAGCCCAAGGGCCATAACTAGCGGGGGGGGTGGTGAGCAGTTCTTC.

This clone was detected only a few times. The rearrangement uses TRBV5-1 and TRBJ1-4; TRBD1 aligns across 7 bases. Trimming cost V 6 bases and J 8 bases; bases outside gene matches: 16. Germline CDR1 is SGHRS and CDR2 is YFSETQ. The CDR3 length is 16 residues. The CDR3 loop reads CASTRESRQGQEKLFF. CDR3 DNA sequence: TGCGCCAGCACCCGGGAGTCCCGACAGGGTCAGGAAAAACTGTTTTTT. The full variable domain, rest sourced from reference TRBV5-1 and TRBJ1-4, is KAGVTQTPRYLIKTRGQQVTLSCSPISGHRSVSWYQQTPGQGLQFLFEYFSETQRNKGNFPGRFSGRQFSNSRSEMNVSTLELGDSALYLCASTRESRQGQEKLFFGSGTQLSVL.

This chain links TRBV28 with TRBJ1-1; 7 bases align to TRBD1. Trimming took 7 bases from V and 3 from J; bases not matched to a gene: 5. Germline V gene sequence: CDR1 MDHEN, CDR2 SYDVKM. The CDR3 is 13 residues long. CDR3 amino acids: CASTRGRYTEAFF. In nucleotides, the CDR3 is TGTGCCAGCACCAGGGGGAGGTACACTGAAGCTTTCTTT. Using reference TRBV28 and TRBJ1-1 for the parts outside the CDR3, the full variable domain is DVKVTQSSRYLVKRTGEKVFLECVQDMDHENMFWYRQDPGLGLRLIYFSYDVKMKEKGDIPEGYSVSREKKERFSLILESASTNQTSMYLCASTRGRYTEAFFGQGTRLTVV.

V is TRBV5-1 and J is TRBJ2-3, with 12 bases fitting TRBD2. The CDR3 totals 19 residues. Trimming removed 4 bases from V and 0 bases from J; junction bases left unmatched: 12. Germline V gene data show CDR1 as SGHRS and CDR2 as YFSETQ. The CDR3 region has the DNA TGCGCCAGCAGCCCCTTCGGGTCTAGCGGGGGGGCTAGCACAGATACGCAGTATTTT. This encodes CASSPFGSSGGASTDTQYF.

The chain employs TRBV25-1 and TRBJ2-7, with D hard to call. Looked up from germline, CDR1 is MGHDK and CDR2 is SYGVNS. The CDR3 contains 12 residues. The V end lost 1 base, the J end lost 3 bases, and 4 bases lay between the germline ends. The CDR3 loop reads CASSESYYEQYF. The CDR3 bases are TGTGCCAGCAGTGAATCCTACTACGAGCAGTACTTC.

This clone was counted a single time. The chain has TRBV2 and TRBJ2-7, with D possibly TRBD1 on 6 matching bases. The CDR3 contains 13 residues. V shed 11 bases and J shed 3 bases, with 17 bases lying between them. Per germline, CDR1 SNHLY and CDR2 FYNNEI. The CDR3 here is CASRLGAGYEQYF. As DNA, the CDR3 is TGTGCCTCGAGGCTGGGGGCGGGCTACGAGCAGTACTTC.

The genes are TRBV12-5 and TRBJ2-1; 8 nucleotides line up with TRBD1. Losses at the gene ends were 0 bases for V and 7 bases for J; bases not matched to a gene: 11. Looked up from germline, CDR1 is LGHNT and CDR2 is FRNRAP. This CDR3 region has 17 residues. CDR3 region: CASGLVQRTGSLNEQFF. In DNA, the CDR3 is TGTGCTAGTGGTTTGGTACAAAGGACAGGGTCCTTAAATGAGCAGTTCTTC.

The genes are TRBV4-1 and TRBJ2-3; possible D gene TRBD1, 5 bases. V was shortened by 1 base and J by 2 bases, with 25 bases between the two germline ends. The germline V gene has CDR1 MGHRA and CDR2 YSYEKL. There are 20 residues in the CDR3. CDR3 DNA sequence: TGCGCCAGCAGCCAAGGTCTGCATCGGACATCTCCGAGACACACAGATACGCAGTATTTT. Amino acids: CASSQGLHRTSPRHTDTQYF.

J is TRBJ1-2 and V is TRBV6-2 or TRBV6-3; 7 bases line up with TRBD1. Looked up from germline, CDR1 is MNHEY and CDR2 is SVGEGT. The ends lost 5 bases at V and 0 bases at J; junction bases unmatched: 9. There are 16 residues in the CDR3. CDR3 nucleotides: TGTGCCAGCAGTCGTGGGGGACAGAAGGCTAACTATGGCTACACCTTC. Amino acids: CASSRGGQKANYGYTF.

The rearrangement links TRBV18 to TRBJ1-1; possible D gene TRBD1, 5 bases. CDR3 length: 15 amino acids. Germline V gene lookup returns CDR1 KGHSH and CDR2 LQKENI. V was cut by 5 bases and J by 0 bases, with 13 bases left in between. In DNA form, the CDR3 reads TGTGCCAGCTCAGTGGTCGGGGGGGTGAACACTGAAGCTTTCTTT. Translated: CASSVVGGVNTEAFF.

The V gene is TRBV2, the J gene TRBJ1-2; 8 bases map to TRBD1. V shed 6 bases and J 8 bases; nucleotides not matched to a gene: 14. CDR1 is SNHLY and CDR2 is FYNNEI in the germline V gene. This CDR3 has 15 amino acids. The CDR3 here is CASSVTGTGRQGYTF. Here the CDR3 DNA reads TGTGCCAGCAGCGTTACCGGGACAGGTCGGCAAGGCTACACCTTC.

Notes on this clone: Other DNA sequences of this sample code for an identical CDR3. This chain connects TRBV9 to TRBJ1-4; 8 nucleotides match TRBD1. Losses at the gene ends were 0 bases for V and 8 bases for J; bases not matched to a gene: 3. This CDR3 has 14 amino acids. From germline, CDR1 is SGDLS and CDR2 YYNGEE. The CDR3 sequence: CASSVGQGSEKLFF. Here the CDR3 DNA reads TGTGCCAGCAGCGTAGGACAGGGGAGCGAAAAACTGTTTTTT.

The chain has TRBV6-5 and TRBJ1-2; TRBD1 matches at 8 bases. The germline V gene encodes CDR1 MNHEY and CDR2 SVGAGI. V dropped 0 bases and J dropped 5; count of bases not matched to a gene: 5. This CDR3 comprises 15 residues. The CDR3 region has the DNA TGTGCCAGCAGTTACTCCCAGGGGGCAGTTTATGGCTACACCTTC. It encodes CASSYSQGAVYGYTF.

The gene calls are TRBV28 and TRBJ1-2; 10 bases match TRBD1. The CDR3 runs to 17 residues. V was pared by 4 bases and J by 5 bases, with 13 bases of the junction left unmatched. CDR1 and CDR2 from the germline V gene are MDHEN and SYDVKM. The CDR3 coding sequence is TGTGCCAGCAGTTCGAGGACAGGGGGGGGAAATCGATATGGCTACACCTTC. As protein: CASSSRTGGGNRYGYTF.

The CDR3 DNA sequence: TGTGCCAGCAGCTTAGCGCTATTCCCAGGGGGAATGGGTCAGCCCCAGCATTTT. It translates to CASSLALFPGGMGQPQHF. The chain has TRBV7-8 and TRBJ1-5; 7 nucleotides match TRBD1. Looked up from germline, CDR1 is SGHVS and CDR2 is FQNEAQ. After removal of 0 bases from V and 6 bases from J, the junction contained 14 bases not matched to a gene. The CDR3 is 18 residues long.

With respect to this clone: Other DNA sequences within the sample encode an identical CDR3. V gene TRBV9 combines with J gene TRBJ1-5; 7 bases line up with TRBD1. There are 15 residues in the CDR3. V was pared by 0 bases and J by 2 bases, with 2 bases of the junction left unmatched. Germline V gene sequence: CDR1 SGDLS, CDR2 YYNGEE. The CDR3 loop reads CASSVDGTGNQPQHF. The CDR3, as DNA: TGTGCCAGCAGCGTAGATGGGACAGGCAATCAGCCCCAGCATTTT. Looking up the rest from reference TRBV9 and TRBJ1-5 gives the full variable domain: DSGVTQTPKHLITATGQRVTLRCSPRSGDLSVYWYQQSLDQGLQFLIQYYNGEERAKGNILERFSAQQFPDLHSELNLSSLELGDSALYFCASSVDGTGNQPQHFGDGTRLSIL.

The rearrangement joins TRBV11-3 to TRBJ2-7, with a tentative D call TRBD1 (5 bases). Germline V gives CDR1 SGHNT, CDR2 YENEEA. This CDR3 contains 11 residues. The V end lost 5 bases, the J end lost 6 bases, and 8 bases lay between the germline ends. CDR3 amino acids: CASSGASEQYF. The DNA of the CDR3 is TGTGCCAGCAGCGGGGCCTCCGAGCAGTACTTC.

The rearrangement uses TRBV10-3 and TRBJ2-2; TRBD1 matches at 8 bases. Germline CDR1 reads ENHRY; CDR2 reads SYGVKD. The ends lost 7 bases at V and 13 bases at J; junction bases unmatched: 11. The CDR3 runs to 13 residues. The CDR3 sequence: CAINSGGMGMLFF. The CDR3 nucleotides read TGTGCCATCAATTCAGGGGGCATGGGGATGCTGTTTTTT.

The chain recombines TRBV6-5 with TRBJ1-1; no definite D call. The V and J ends lost 0 bases and 1 base respectively, with 9 bases between them. The CDR3 is made up of 15 amino acids. CDR1 and CDR2 from the germline V gene are MNHEY and SVGAGI. The CDR3 DNA reads as TGTGCCAGCAGTTACTCACACCCTTGGAACACTGAAGCTTTCTTT. The encoded protein is CASSYSHPWNTEAFF.

V and J are TRBV6-5 and TRBJ2-7; 7 bases agree with TRBD2. The CDR3 is 14 amino acids. CDR1 and CDR2 from the germline V gene are MNHEY and SVGAGI. V trimming: 6 bases; J trimming: 5 bases; junction bases outside the gene matches: 10. CDR3 region: CASRPWGGSDEQYV. The CDR3 DNA sequence: TGTGCCAGCAGGCCCTGGGGGGGTTCGGACGAGCAGTACGTC.

The rearrangement uses TRBV14 and TRBJ1-3; D is uncertain. The length of the CDR3 is 16 residues. V lost 0 bases to trimming and J lost 3 bases, with 12 bases between them. Germline V gives CDR1 SGHDN, CDR2 FVKESK. For the CDR3, the DNA is TGTGCCAGCAGCCAAGAAAGTAGAATACTTGGAAACACCATATATTTT. Residues: CASSQESRILGNTIYF.

The chain has TRBV7-2 and TRBJ2-3; 7 positions match TRBD1. This CDR3 is 14 amino acids long. Germline CDR1 reads SGHTA; CDR2 reads FQGNSA. Trimming at V came to 2 bases and at J to 4 bases, leaving 3 bases not matched to a gene. The CDR3 sequence is CASSLLGGADTQYF. CDR3 bases: TGTGCCAGCAGCTTATTAGGGGGCGCAGATACGCAGTATTTT.

The gene calls are TRBV5-6 and TRBJ2-2; the match to TRBD2 covers 8 bases. Per germline, CDR1 SGHDT and CDR2 YYEEEE. J was trimmed by 4 bases and V by 4 bases; bases with no gene match: 9. The CDR3 loop spans 16 amino acids. CDR3 amino acids: CASSPDGGGITGELFF. The CDR3, as DNA: TGTGCCAGCAGCCCTGATGGCGGGGGGATCACCGGGGAGCTGTTTTTT.

This chain uses TRBV7-2 with TRBJ2-3; TRBD2 matches at 12 bases. V was clipped by 2 bases and J by 3 bases; unmatched bases: 3. The CDR3 is made up of 16 amino acids. CDR1 SGHTA and CDR2 FQGNSA come from the germline V gene. CDR3 region: CASSLIGTSGTDTQYF. In DNA, the CDR3 is TGTGCCAGCAGCTTAATCGGGACTAGCGGGACAGATACGCAGTATTTT. Combining the CDR3 with reference TRBV7-2 and TRBJ2-3 gives the whole variable domain GAGVSQSPSNKVTEKGKDVELRCDPISGHTALYWYRQSLGQGLEFLIYFQGNSAPDKSGLPSDRFSAERTGGSVSTLTIQRTQQEDSAVYLCASSLIGTSGTDTQYFGPGTRLTVL.

The chain uses TRBV11-2 and TRBJ2-7; the match to TRBD2 covers 9 bases. CDR3 length: 13 amino acids. J was trimmed by 5 bases and V by 2 bases; bases with no gene match: 1. Germline V gene lookup returns CDR1 SGHAT and CDR2 FQNNGV. CDR3 bases: TGTGCCAGCAGCTTAAGCGGGGGGAACGAGCAGTACTTC. Protein product: CASSLSGGNEQYF.

V and J are TRBV29-1 and TRBJ1-1; 8 positions match TRBD1. Trimming at V came to 4 bases and at J to 5 bases, leaving 15 bases not matched to a gene. CDR1 is SQVTM, CDR2 ANQGSEA, per germline. This CDR3 has 16 residues. CDR3 sequence: CSVGGQGEGVWTEAFF. The CDR3 DNA reads as TGCAGCGTTGGTGGACAGGGCGAAGGAGTGTGGACTGAAGCTTTCTTT.

Comment on this clone: Other DNA sequences from this sample encode an identical CDR3 as well. The V and J genes are TRBV5-1 and TRBJ1-2; 7 bases align to TRBD1. Germline V gene data show CDR1 as SGHRS and CDR2 as YFSETQ. The CDR3 loop spans 14 amino acids. V shed 0 bases and J 5 bases; nucleotides not matched to a gene: 4. The chain's CDR3 is CASSLGQGSYGYTF. In nucleotides, the CDR3 is TGCGCCAGCAGCTTGGGACAGGGAAGTTATGGCTACACCTTC.

The V and J genes are TRBV2 and TRBJ2-6; 10 bases map to TRBD1. The ends lost 4 bases at V and 16 bases at J; junction bases unmatched: 13. The CDR3 consists of 15 residues. From germline, CDR1 is SNHLY and CDR2 FYNNEI. The CDR3 DNA reads as TGTGCCAGCAGTGGGGACAGGGGCTCTCTTTTAGCACTGACTTTC. Encoded protein: CASSGDRGSLLALTF.

The chain has TRBV5-4 and TRBJ2-7; D may be TRBD1 (6 bases). The CDR3 is 12 amino acids. The V gene's germline CDR1 is SGHNT and CDR2 YYREEE (reference sequence). The V end was cut by 4 bases, the J end by 5 bases, with 10 bases between. CDR3 sequence (DNA): TGTGCCAGCAGCATACAGGGCCACGAGCAGTACGTC. It encodes CASSIQGHEQYV.